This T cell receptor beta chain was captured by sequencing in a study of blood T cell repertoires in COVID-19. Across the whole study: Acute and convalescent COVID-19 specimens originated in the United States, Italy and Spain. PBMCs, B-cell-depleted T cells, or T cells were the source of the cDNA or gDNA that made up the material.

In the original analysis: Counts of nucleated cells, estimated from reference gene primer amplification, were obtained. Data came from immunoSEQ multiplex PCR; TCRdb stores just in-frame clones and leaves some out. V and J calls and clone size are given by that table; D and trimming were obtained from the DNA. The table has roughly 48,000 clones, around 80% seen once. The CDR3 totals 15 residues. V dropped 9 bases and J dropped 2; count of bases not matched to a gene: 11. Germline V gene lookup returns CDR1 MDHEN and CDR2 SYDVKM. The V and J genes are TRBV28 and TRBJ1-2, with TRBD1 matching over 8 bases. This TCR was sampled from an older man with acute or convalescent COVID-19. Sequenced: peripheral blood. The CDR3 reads CASFTPTGANYGYTF. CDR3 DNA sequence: TGTGCCAGTTTCACGCCGACAGGGGCAAACTATGGCTACACCTTC.